Listed below are T cell receptor beta chains from one sample, sequenced in a study of response to subunit inactivated influenza vaccine. One entry per CDR3 protein, called by TCRdb with MiXCR from the RT-PCR reads. This table has under 200,000 distinct CDR3 sequences, approximately 11% appearing once. Sequences were derived from non-naive T cells sorted from PBMCs, sampled about 40 days after vaccination. All receptors come from a man aged 45-65 years who received an inactivated influenza vaccine. Both conserved end residues are part of each CDR3. A D gene is named only where the DNA matches it firmly. Clone size, where shown, is once, few, many, or a class for clones that have expanded.

V	D	J	size	CDR3	DNA
TRBV11-1	TRBD2	TRBJ2-5	few	CASSLAVAGALQETQYF	TGTGCCAGCAGCTTAGCGGTAGCGGGAGCCCTCCAAGAGACCCAGTACTTC
TRBV5-1	-	TRBJ1-1	many	CASSLVGEETEAFF	TGCGCCAGCAGCTTGGTAGGGGAGGAAACTGAAGCTTTCTTT
TRBV28	-	TRBJ2-7	-	CASSLPNRRTYEQYF	TGTGCCAGCAGTTTACCAAACAGGCGAACCTACGAGCAGTACTTC
TRBV18	-	TRBJ2-5	-	CASSLNGASETQYF	TGTGCCAGCTCACTGAACGGAGCGTCAGAGACCCAGTACTTC
TRBV5-6	-	TRBJ2-3	many	CASSLDTDHTQYF	TGTGCCAGCAGCTTGGATACGGACCATACGCAGTATTTT
TRBV10-2	TRBD1	TRBJ2-2	few	CAGQADRVAGELFF	TGCGCCGGCCAGGCCGACAGGGTAGCCGGGGAGCTGTTTTTT
TRBV5-1	-	TRBJ2-3	many	CASSPQGSSDTQYF	TGCGCCAGCAGCCCACAGGGTTCCTCAGATACGCAGTATTTT
TRBV24-1	TRBD2	TRBJ2-1	few	CATSGNLAGDYNEQFF	TGTGCCACCAGTGGCAACCTAGCGGGGGACTACAATGAGCAGTTCTTC
TRBV10-3	TRBD1	TRBJ2-7	-	CAINTDRTGEQYF	TGTGCCATCAATACGGACAGGACGGGAGAGCAGTACTTC
TRBV4-3	-	TRBJ2-2	many	CASSQVLGQPTQNTGELFF	TGCGCCAGCAGCCAAGTCCTCGGGCAGCCTACACAGAACACCGGGGAGCTGTTTTTT
TRBV28	TRBD1	TRBJ1-1	few	CATHPTGGGMNTEAFF	TGTGCCACCCACCCGACAGGGGGGGGCATGAACACTGAAGCTTTCTTT
TRBV4-3	-	TRBJ2-1	-	CASSQDLIAGEQFF	TGCGCCAGCAGCCAAGATTTGATTGCGGGGGAGCAGTTCTTC
TRBV14	-	TRBJ2-3	-	CARSNTGEGTDTQYF	TGTGCCAGATCCAACACAGGGGAGGGCACAGATACGCAGTATTTT
TRBV28	-	TRBJ2-5	many	CASRTGRIQETQYF	TGTGCCAGCAGGACGGGACGGATTCAAGAGACCCAGTACTTC
TRBV4-2	TRBD2	TRBJ2-1	many	CASSLAGGRLYNEQFF	TGTGCCAGCAGTCTCGCGGGGGGCCGACTCTACAATGAGCAGTTCTTC
TRBV5-1	-	TRBJ2-1	many	CASSLETNEQFF	TGCGCCAGCAGCTTGGAGACGAATGAGCAGTTCTTC
TRBV28	-	TRBJ2-5	-	CASSSRTYTTGTQYF	TGTGCCAGCAGCAGCCGGACGTACACAACCGGGACCCAGTACTTC
TRBV4-3	-	TRBJ2-1	few	CASSQESSYNEQFF	TGCGCCAGCAGCCAAGAAAGCTCCTACAATGAGCAGTTCTTC
TRBV24-1	TRBD1	TRBJ2-3	few	CATSGQGAGTDTQYF	TGTGCCACCAGTGGACAGGGGGCAGGCACAGATACGCAGTATTTT
TRBV4-2	-	TRBJ2-5	-	CASSQDLRETQYF	TGTGCCAGCAGCCAAGATTTAAGGGAGACCCAGTACTTC
TRBV7-2	-	TRBJ1-6	few	CASTPGLGSPLHF	TGTGCCAGCACCCCAGGGCTTGGCTCACCCCTCCACTTT
TRBV12-3/TRBV12-4	-	TRBJ1-3	-	CASSHSTDSGNTIYF	TGTGCCAGCAGCCATTCGACGGACTCTGGAAACACCATATATTTT
TRBV19	-	TRBJ2-7	few	CASSITRQGRSSQYF	TGTGCCAGTAGTATCACCCGGCAGGGGCGTTCCTCGCAGTACTTC
TRBV28	-	TRBJ1-1	many	CASSRDFDTEAFF	TGTGCCAGCAGTAGGGACTTCGACACTGAAGCTTTCTTT
TRBV6-5	-	TRBJ1-5	many	CASSYRGGYPQHF	TGTGCCAGCAGTTACCGGGGGGGGTATCCCCAGCATTTT
TRBV27	-	TRBJ1-1	many	CASSSGTEAFF	TGTGCCAGCTCCTCGGGCACTGAAGCTTTCTTT
TRBV20-1	TRBD2	TRBJ2-3	medium-sized	CSARSPTSVRGTDTQYF	TGCAGTGCTAGAAGTCCCACTAGCGTTCGCGGCACAGATACGCAGTATTTT
TRBV5-4	TRBD2	TRBJ2-1	-	CASSREGVAGSEQFF	TGTGCCAGCAGCCGGGAGGGTGTAGCGGGATCTGAGCAGTTCTTC
TRBV7-2	TRBD1	TRBJ2-5	-	CASSANRGETQYF	TGTGCCAGCAGCGCAAACAGGGGCGAGACCCAGTACTTC
TRBV24-1	-	TRBJ2-7	few	CATSAGVSYEQYF	TGTGCCACCAGTGCAGGGGTCTCCTACGAGCAGTACTTC
TRBV7-2	-	TRBJ1-3	-	CASSLAGGNTIYF	TGTGCCAGCAGCTTAGCGGGAGGAAACACCATATATTTT
TRBV2	-	TRBJ2-1	-	CASRLRGRIISYNEQFF	TGTGCCAGCAGGCTCCGGGGCCGGATAATCTCCTACAATGAGCAGTTCTTC
TRBV12-3/TRBV12-4	-	TRBJ2-3	few	CASSRRTTNTQYF	TGTGCCAGCAGCCGAAGGACTACTAATACGCAGTATTTT
TRBV7-8	TRBD2	TRBJ2-1	many	CASSRGVLYNEQFF	TGTGCCAGCAGTCGGGGGGTACTTTACAATGAGCAGTTCTTC
TRBV7-8	TRBD1	TRBJ2-5	-	CASSLALRQGTQYF	TGTGCCAGCAGCTTAGCGCTGAGACAGGGGACCCAGTACTTC
TRBV24-1	TRBD2	TRBJ2-3	few	CATSDSPGLAGTDTQYF	TGTGCCACCAGTGATAGTCCGGGACTAGCGGGCACAGATACGCAGTATTTT
TRBV30	TRBD2	TRBJ2-2	-	CACGDYANTGELFF	TGTGCCTGTGGGGACTACGCGAACACCGGGGAGCTGTTTTTT
TRBV21-1	-	TRBJ2-3	few	CASSRGGPGDTQYF	TGTGCCAGCAGCAGGGGAGGGCCAGGGGATACGCAGTATTTT
TRBV20-1	TRBD2	TRBJ2-7	many	CSARDGAGNVYEQYF	TGCAGTGCTAGAGATGGAGCGGGGAACGTCTACGAGCAGTACTTC
TRBV9	-	TRBJ1-1	few	CASSLDGGRDKAFF	TGTGCCAGCAGCCTCGACGGGGGGCGGGACAAAGCTTTCTTT